This TCR beta chain was captured by sequencing in a study of blood T cell repertoires in COVID-19. TCRdb's table, derived via immunoSEQ multiplex PCR, lists solely in-frame clones and lacks some. The sample lists 200,000 to 250,000 clones, roughly 86% occurring once. This CDR3 is built from 14 residues. The germline gives CDR1 SNHLY, CDR2 FYNNEI. V dropped 7 bases and J dropped 3 bases, with 13 bases sitting between them. Participants had their cohort set by participant-reported clinical history. The sample comprised PBMCs or T cells enriched from blood (not recorded which). This chain uses TRBV2 with TRBJ1-5; D remains unclear. The TCR sequence derives from a woman between 50 and 59 years old who had recovered from COVID-19. In nucleotides, the CDR3 is TGTGCCAGCACGGGGTCCCAATACAATCAGCCCCAGCATTTT. Its translation is CASTGSQYNQPQHF.